The 24 T cell receptor beta chains below all came from one sample that was sequenced in a study of cytomegalovirus exposure and HLA in healthy donors. Clones were read by immunoSEQ multiplex PCR, and TCRdb kept only the in-frame ones, dropping some. The sample holds approximately 300,000 clones, 80% to 90% seen once. Sequencing used PBMCs. These receptors all stem from a woman aged 18-35 years in good health and CMV-seronegative.

The genes are TRBV28 and TRBJ1-1, with 8 bases lining up with TRBD1. Germline loops: CDR1 MDHEN, CDR2 SYDVKM. CDR3 length: 16 amino acids. V was clipped by 6 bases and J by 1 base; unmatched bases: 10. CDR3 protein: CASSGAEGTGNTEAFF. The DNA of the CDR3 is TGTGCCAGCAGCGGAGCAGAGGGGACAGGGAACACTGAAGCTTTCTTT.

The rearrangement uses TRBV10-3 and TRBJ1-2; D is uncertain. V was cut by 8 bases and J by 8 bases, with 18 bases left in between. Per the germline V gene, CDR1 is ENHRY and CDR2 is SYGVKD. The CDR3 loop spans 13 amino acids. CDR3 nucleotide sequence: TGTGCCATCCTCCAGCCTCAGGTCGACGGCTACACCTTC. It encodes CAILQPQVDGYTF.

This chain joins TRBV5-4 and TRBJ2-7, with 7 bases that match TRBD1. Germline V CDR1 and CDR2: SGHNT, YYREEE (reference sequence). The CDR3 totals 15 residues. The V gene end was trimmed by 4 bases and the J gene end by 4 bases; junction bases not matched to a gene: 11. CDR3 region: CASSLLPGTEYEQYF. For the CDR3, the DNA is TGTGCCAGCAGCCTTCTACCCGGGACAGAGTACGAGCAGTACTTC.

The gene calls are TRBV27 and TRBJ2-7, with TRBD1 matching over 8 bases. Germline V lookup: CDR1 MNHEY, CDR2 SMNVEV (reference sequence). V shed 5 bases and J 6 bases; nucleotides not matched to a gene: 9. The CDR3 contains 14 residues. Here the CDR3 DNA reads TGTGCCAGCAGTAACCTTGACAGGGGAGGCGAGCAGTACTTC. It encodes CASSNLDRGGEQYF.

This clone was found a few times. This chain links TRBV5-4 with TRBJ2-7; no firm D call. Germline V gene data show CDR1 as SGHNT and CDR2 as YYREEE (reference sequence). The CDR3 runs 12 residues. Trimming cost V 0 bases and J 8 bases, with 9 bases left between them. This CDR3 reads CASSLDWSKQYF. CDR3 nucleotides: TGTGCCAGCAGCTTGGATTGGTCTAAGCAGTACTTC. The variable domain in full, completed from reference TRBV5-4 and TRBJ2-7, reads ETGVTQSPTHLIKTRGQQVTLRCSSQSGHNTVSWYQQALGQGPQFIFQYYREEENGRGNFPPRFSGLQFPNYSSELNVNALELDDSALYLCASSLDWSKQYFGPGTRLTVT.

As DNA, the CDR3 is TGTGCCATCAGTGAAAACCGGGACAGGGCTGGCTACACCTTC. It encodes CAISENRDRAGYTF. The chain employs TRBV10-3 and TRBJ1-2, with 9 positions matching TRBD1. CDR3 length: 14 amino acids. The trim removed 3 bases at V and 7 bases at J, leaving 6 bases unmatched. Germline loops: CDR1 ENHRY, CDR2 SYGVKD.

The chain employs TRBV4-1 and TRBJ1-4, with D perhaps matching TRBD1 (6 bases). Per germline, CDR1 MGHRA and CDR2 YSYEKL. The CDR3 has 15 residues. Trimming took 4 bases from V and 2 from J, leaving 11 bases between them. CDR3 in DNA: TGCGCCAGCAGCCTCACAGGGCCGACTAATGAAAAACTGTTTTTT. Translation gives CASSLTGPTNEKLFF.

The chain joins TRBV27 to TRBJ2-4; a possible D gene is TRBD2 (5 bases). The germline gives CDR1 MNHEY, CDR2 SMNVEV (reference sequence). V lost 4 bases to trimming and J lost 0 bases, with 10 bases between them. The length of the CDR3 is 15 residues. Here the CDR3 reads CASSYEGLAKNIQYF. The DNA for the CDR3 is TGTGCCAGCAGTTATGAAGGACTAGCCAAAAACATTCAGTACTTC.

The genes are TRBV27 and TRBJ2-3, with TRBD2 matching over 8 bases. The CDR3 covers 16 residues. Germline V lookup: CDR1 MNHEY, CDR2 SMNVEV (reference sequence). V lost 0 bases, J lost 5 bases, and 7 bases stayed unmatched. The CDR3 DNA reads as TGTGCCAGCAGTTTATCTGCGGGAGGTCATGGAGATACGCAGTATTTT. This translates into CASSLSAGGHGDTQYF.

The CDR3 coding sequence is TGTGCCAGCAGCTATGGGGGACAGGGTGCGAACTATGGCTACACCTTC. Translated, it gives CASSYGGQGANYGYTF. The chain employs TRBV28 and TRBJ1-2; 9 nucleotides align to TRBD1. V shed 6 bases, J shed 2 bases, and the junction held 10 bases outside the gene matches. Looked up from germline, CDR1 is MDHEN and CDR2 is SYDVKM. The CDR3 contains 16 residues.

This chain joins TRBV5-6 and TRBJ2-1; weak D call: TRBD2 (5 bases). The CDR3 contains 11 residues. The V and J ends lost 3 bases and 7 bases respectively, with 5 bases between them. In germline, CDR1 is SGHDT, CDR2 YYEEEE. The CDR3 DNA sequence: TGTGCCAGCAGCTCGGGGAATGAGCAGTTCTTC. Encoded protein: CASSSGNEQFF.

This clone was recorded at least ten times. The CDR3 nucleotides are TGTGCCAGCAGCCCCACTGGAGCGGGAAGCACAGATACGCAGTATTTT. Its protein is CASSPTGAGSTDTQYF. The rearrangement links TRBV7-3 to TRBJ2-3; 7 bases agree with TRBD2. CDR1 SGHTA and CDR2 FQGTGA come from the germline V gene. The CDR3 runs 16 residues. J was trimmed by 0 bases and V by 5 bases; bases with no gene match: 8. Looking up the rest from reference TRBV7-3 and TRBJ2-3 gives the full variable domain: GAGVSQTPSNKVTEKGKYVELRCDPISGHTALYWYRQSLGQGPEFLIYFQGTGAADDSGLPNDRFFAVRPEGSVSTLKIQRTERGDSAVYLCASSPTGAGSTDTQYFGPGTRLTVL.

This sequence joins TRBV2 and TRBJ2-7; TRBD2 matches 7 bases. The junction had 7 bases not matched to a gene; V was cut back by 5 bases and J by 0 bases. The CDR3 totals 15 residues. Germline CDR1 and CDR2: SNHLY and FYNNEI. DNA for the CDR3: TGTGCCAGCAGTCTCCGGGACTATAGCTCCTACGAGCAGTACTTC. The encoded protein is CASSLRDYSSYEQYF.

Written as DNA, the CDR3 is TGTGCCAGCAGCTCGACAGGGCCAAGCACCGGGGAGCTGTTTTTT. Translated: CASSSTGPSTGELFF. The gene calls are TRBV7-7 and TRBJ2-2, with 7 bases identical to TRBD1. CDR3 length: 15 residues. J gave up 4 bases and V 4 bases, and 6 bases lay outside the gene matches. Germline V gives CDR1 SSHAT, CDR2 FNYEAQ (reference sequence).

The CDR3: CASSLIQGGDTIYF. Here the CDR3 DNA reads TGTGCCAGCAGTTTGATACAGGGAGGGGACACCATATATTTT. The gene calls are TRBV27 and TRBJ1-3, with a weak D call TRBD1 (6 bases). Germline V gene sequence: CDR1 MNHEY, CDR2 SMNVEV (reference sequence). The CDR3 contains 14 residues. The germline V and J ends were trimmed by 3 bases and 8 bases, with 14 bases remaining between them.

The V gene is TRBV9, the J gene TRBJ1-2; TRBD1 aligns across 8 bases. The germline CDR1 and CDR2 sequences are SGDLS and YYNGEE. Losses at the gene ends were 3 bases for V and 1 base for J; bases not matched to a gene: 2. This CDR3 region has 14 residues. The DNA for the CDR3 is TGTGCCAGCAGCGCACAGGGGGGTAACTATGGCTACACCTTC. The encoded protein is CASSAQGGNYGYTF.

The V call is TRBV13, the J call TRBJ2-7; 9 bases map to TRBD2. This CDR3 is 15 amino acids long. The germline V gene encodes CDR1 PRHDT and CDR2 FYEKMQ (reference sequence). After removal of 4 bases from V and 4 bases from J, the junction contained 8 bases not matched to a gene. Written as DNA, the CDR3 is TGTGCCAGCAGCTCGGGGGATAGCGGGAGTTACGAGCAGTACTTC. Amino acids: CASSSGDSGSYEQYF.

The V and J genes are TRBV29-1 and TRBJ2-5; 7 nucleotides align to TRBD2. Germline V gene data show CDR1 as SQVTM and CDR2 as ANQGSEA. The V segment lost 8 bases and the J segment 5 bases; nucleotides outside the gene matches: 14. The CDR3 totals 14 residues. The CDR3 spells CSYQLAIPGETQYF. DNA for the CDR3: TGCAGCTACCAACTAGCGATCCCAGGGGAGACCCAGTACTTC.

The chain joins TRBV7-2 to TRBJ1-1, with TRBD1 as a possible D gene (6 bases). The CDR3 totals 15 residues. V lost 5 bases and J lost 0, with 13 bases in between. From germline, CDR1 is SGHTA and CDR2 FQGNSA. The CDR3 loop reads CASSTWGGLNTEAFF. CDR3 in DNA: TGTGCCAGCAGCACCTGGGGGGGCCTGAACACTGAAGCTTTCTTT.

V usage is TRBV5-6 and J usage is TRBJ1-1; D is uncertain. V was pared by 1 base and J by 2 bases, with 9 bases between. The length of the CDR3 is 14 residues. Per the germline V gene, CDR1 is SGHDT and CDR2 is YYEEEE. CDR3: CASSLLLKNTEAFF. In DNA form, the CDR3 reads TGTGCCAGCAGCTTGTTACTGAAAAACACTGAAGCTTTCTTT.

This clone was detected only once. V usage is TRBV9 and J usage is TRBJ2-7; 7 nucleotides line up with TRBD2. J gave up 2 bases and V 0 bases, and 8 bases lay outside the gene matches. Germline CDR1 and CDR2: SGDLS and YYNGEE. There are 16 residues in the CDR3. CDR3 DNA sequence: TGTGCCAGCAGCGTAGACTCAGGGACTATACCCTACGAGCAGTACTTC. Amino acids: CASSVDSGTIPYEQYF.

The rearrangement joins TRBV6-6 to TRBJ2-7, with 14 bases lining up with TRBD2. The V gene's germline CDR1 is MNHNY and CDR2 SVGAGI (reference sequence). The CDR3 length is 15 residues. The trim removed 1 base at V and 4 bases at J, leaving 0 bases unmatched. The chain's CDR3 is CASSYWTSGRYEQYF. The DNA for the CDR3 is TGTGCCAGCAGTTACTGGACTAGCGGGAGGTACGAGCAGTACTTC.

The chain combines TRBV27 with TRBJ1-4; TRBD1 matches 9 bases. V was clipped by 6 bases and J by 7 bases; unmatched bases: 9. The germline V gene encodes CDR1 MNHEY and CDR2 SMNVEV (reference sequence). The CDR3 consists of 15 residues. Here the CDR3 reads CASRPDRGTGEKLFF. The CDR3 bases are TGTGCCAGCAGACCCGACAGGGGGACGGGTGAAAAACTGTTTTTT.

The V and J genes are TRBV2 and TRBJ1-4; D is unclear. CDR1 and CDR2 (germline): SNHLY, FYNNEI. The ends were cut back, 2 bases at V and 3 bases at J, with 7 bases in the middle. CDR3 length: 14 amino acids. CDR3 region: CASSELVPNEKLFF. The CDR3 DNA reads as TGTGCCAGCAGTGAACTTGTCCCTAATGAAAAACTGTTTTTT.